This is a list of T cell receptor beta chains from one sample in a study of blood T cell repertoires in COVID-19. Profiled with immunoSEQ multiplex PCR; TCRdb holds only in-frame clones, not every one. Among a few hundred thousand clones listed, more than 70% were seen once. Specimen: peripheral blood. The receptors were sampled from a man at least 80 years old with acute or convalescent COVID-19. Each CDR3 is given with its conserved first and last residue. The D gene is left open where the match is weak. For some rows the clone size is stated as once, few or many, or as a class when expanded; others skip it.

clone_size j_call d_call v_call cdr3_aa cdr3_nt
- TRBJ2-2 - TRBV7-9 CASSPRDANTGELFF TGTGCCAGCAGCCCCCGGGATGCGAACACCGGGGAGCTGTTTTTT
- TRBJ2-3 - TRBV7-9 CASSFPGTSTDTQYF TGTGCCAGCAGCTTCCCGGGGACTAGCACAGATACGCAGTATTTT
- TRBJ1-5 - TRBV4-3 CASSQDPQAGSNQPQHF TGCGCCAGCAGCCAAGATCCCCAAGCGGGAAGCAATCAGCCCCAGCATTTT
- TRBJ1-3 - TRBV21-1 CASNPTDRDSGNTIYF TGTGCCAGCAACCCCACCGACAGGGACTCTGGAAACACCATATATTTT
- TRBJ1-2 - TRBV5-1 CASSVDGYGYTF TGCGCCAGCAGCGTGGACGGTTATGGCTACACCTTC
- TRBJ1-1 - TRBV5-1 CASSLSGRTEAFF TGCGCCAGCAGCTTGTCAGGGAGGACTGAAGCTTTCTTT
- TRBJ2-1 TRBD1 TRBV29-1 CSATGQGFYNEQFF TGCAGCGCGACGGGACAGGGATTTTACAATGAGCAGTTCTTC
- TRBJ1-4 - TRBV27 CASTYRVNEKLFF TGTGCCAGCACCTACCGGGTGAACGAAAAACTGTTTTTT
once TRBJ2-5 - TRBV7-2 CASSLGGLQETQYF TGTGCCAGCAGCTTAGGAGGGTTACAAGAGACCCAGTACTTC
- TRBJ1-6 - TRBV6-5 CASTEGLGYNSPLHF TGTGCCAGCACGGAGGGTCTTGGGTATAATTCACCCCTCCACTTT
once TRBJ2-5 TRBD1 TRBV19 CASSIRDRPPTQYF TGTGCCAGTAGTATTCGGGACAGGCCGCCGACCCAGTACTTC
few TRBJ1-4 - TRBV2 CASSRLLQGEKLFF TGTGCCAGCTCTAGACTGCTACAGGGAGAAAAACTGTTTTTT
- TRBJ1-1 - TRBV27 CASSPGQRGNTEAFF TGTGCCAGCAGTCCTGGACAGAGAGGAAACACTGAAGCTTTCTTT
- TRBJ2-3 - TRBV5-1 CASRWAGNTDTQYF TGCGCCAGCCGGTGGGCCGGGAACACAGATACGCAGTATTTT
- TRBJ2-7 - TRBV28 CASTLTQGTYEQYF TGTGCCAGCACCCTTACGCAGGGGACCTACGAGCAGTACTTC
- TRBJ1-1 TRBD1 TRBV11-2 CASSRDRGEAFF TGTGCCAGCAGTAGAGACAGGGGCGAAGCTTTCTTT
- TRBJ2-4 TRBD2 TRBV15 CATSSQTGGNIQYF TGTGCCACCAGCAGCCAAACGGGGGGGAACATTCAGTACTTC
- TRBJ2-5 TRBD1 TRBV5-1 CASSLTPTGGGETQYF TGCGCCAGCAGCCTAACCCCCACAGGGGGCGGAGAGACCCAGTACTTC
- TRBJ2-2 TRBD1 TRBV5-1 CASSPPGQRNTGELFF TGCGCCAGCAGCCCTCCGGGACAGAGAAACACCGGGGAGCTGTTTTTT
once TRBJ1-1 - TRBV12-3/TRBV12-4 CASSYYRGAFF TGTGCCAGCAGTTATTACAGAGGGGCTTTCTTT
- TRBJ2-1 - TRBV28 CASRGWTGEQFF TGTGCCAGCAGAGGGTGGACGGGGGAGCAGTTCTTC
- TRBJ2-1 TRBD2 TRBV3-1/TRBV3-2 CASSQDTLAGGPEQFF TGTGCCAGCAGCCAAGATACCCTAGCGGGGGGTCCTGAGCAGTTCTTC
- TRBJ2-7 - TRBV5-4 CASSSQISYEQYF TGTGCCAGCAGCTCTCAAATTAGCTACGAGCAGTACTTC